Below, 14 T cell receptor beta chains from the same sample are listed, as sequenced in a study of blood T cell repertoires in COVID-19. Measured with immunoSEQ multiplex PCR; TCRdb has only the in-frame clones, and not every one. The table records 140,000 to 150,000 clones, 75% to 90% of them present only once. Sequenced: peripheral blood. The origin of the receptors is a woman aged 55 to 70 with active COVID-19.

V and J are TRBV27 and TRBJ2-1; TRBD2 matches at 7 bases. The germline CDR1 and CDR2 sequences are MNHEY and SMNVEV (reference sequence). The CDR3 is made up of 15 amino acids. The V and J ends lost 8 bases and 2 bases, in that order; junction bases with no gene match: 9. This CDR3 is CASAGGSGTYNEQFF. The CDR3 DNA sequence: TGTGCCAGCGCTGGCGGGAGCGGGACCTACAATGAGCAGTTCTTC.

The chain uses TRBV4-2 and TRBJ1-3, with a tentative D call TRBD1 (6 bases). The germline CDR1 and CDR2 sequences are LGHNA and YNFKEQ. V lost 1 base, J lost 4 bases, and 11 bases lay in between. The CDR3 extends over 15 amino acids. The CDR3 loop reads CASSQAGGLGNTIYF. The DNA of the CDR3 is TGTGCCAGCAGCCAAGCGGGGGGGCTCGGAAACACCATATATTTT.

In its sample, this clone was seen many times. The chain combines TRBV29-1 with TRBJ2-1, with 11 positions matching TRBD2. This CDR3 comprises 15 residues. J lost 8 bases, V lost 0 bases, and 6 bases had no gene match. The germline V gene has CDR1 SQVTM and CDR2 ANQGSEA. The CDR3 protein is CSVEDGSGRVDEQFF. The DNA of the CDR3 is TGCAGCGTTGAAGATGGTAGCGGGAGGGTTGATGAGCAGTTCTTC.

The gene calls are TRBV6-5 and TRBJ1-5; D might be TRBD1 (6 bases). The CDR3 has 14 residues. The V gene lost 10 bases and the J gene lost 3 bases, with 16 bases spanning the gap. Per germline, CDR1 MNHEY and CDR2 SVGAGI. The CDR3 DNA follows: TGTGCCACTTCGGACAGCTTAATCAATCAGCCCCAGCATTTT. As protein: CATSDSLINQPQHF.

In DNA form, the CDR3 reads TGTGCCAGCACCCTCCGGGCCGGGGATCAGCCCCAGCATTTT. Residues: CASTLRAGDQPQHF. The chain recombines TRBV28 with TRBJ1-5; D not certain. Trimming took off 7 bases at V and 5 bases at J, with 15 bases between the two ends. Germline values: CDR1 MDHEN, CDR2 SYDVKM. CDR3 length: 14 amino acids.

This chain connects TRBV5-1 to TRBJ2-1; 12 bases map to TRBD2. Trimming at V came to 4 bases and at J to 6 bases, leaving 14 bases not matched to a gene. The CDR3 length is 18 residues. Germline CDR1 reads SGHRS; CDR2 reads YFSETQ. CDR3 nucleotides: TGCGCCAGCAGCAAGGAACTAGCGGGAGGATATACCCTCAATGAGCAGTTCTTC. This codes for CASSKELAGGYTLNEQFF.

The chain's CDR3 is CASSLGAGRGDSHEQFF. CDR3 DNA: TGTGCCAGCAGCTTAGGGGCGGGGCGGGGCGATTCCCATGAGCAGTTCTTC. The chain joins TRBV7-8 to TRBJ2-1; the D gene is possibly TRBD2 (6 bases). From germline, CDR1 is SGHVS and CDR2 FQNEAQ. This CDR3 is 17 amino acids long. The V end was cut by 1 base, the J end by 8 bases, with 21 bases between.

The CDR3, as DNA: TGTGCCAGCAGTTTGGGGACGGGAGGTACCTACGAGCAGTACTTC. It yields the protein CASSLGTGGTYEQYF. The V gene is TRBV28, the J gene TRBJ2-7, with 7 bases lining up with TRBD2. The CDR3 loop spans 15 amino acids. CDR1 MDHEN and CDR2 SYDVKM come from the germline V gene. V trimming: 3 bases; J trimming: 2 bases; junction bases outside the gene matches: 7.

This rearrangement joins TRBV28 to TRBJ2-7, with 10 bases matching TRBD1. Losses at the gene ends were 3 bases for V and 5 bases for J; bases not matched to a gene: 4. The CDR3 consists of 14 residues. The germline V gene has CDR1 MDHEN and CDR2 SYDVKM. The CDR3 is CASSLAGQGNEQYF. The CDR3 nucleotides are TGTGCCAGCAGTTTGGCGGGACAGGGGAACGAGCAGTACTTC.

This clone has just one count. The chain is built from TRBV18 and TRBJ2-3, with D maybe TRBD2 (7 bases). Germline lookup yields CDR1 KGHSH and CDR2 LQKENI. Between the trimmed V and J ends, which lost 3 bases and 1 base, there was a span of 11 bases. The CDR3 sequence is 15 residues long. CDR3 nucleotide sequence: TGTGCCAGCTCACCGCCGGGGGGCCGCACAGATACGCAGTATTTT. Protein product: CASSPPGGRTDTQYF.

The chain recombines TRBV5-1 with TRBJ2-7; 9 bases map to TRBD1. Trimming cost V 3 bases and J 4 bases; bases outside gene matches: 5. The germline V gene has CDR1 SGHRS and CDR2 YFSETQ. The CDR3 contains 14 residues. The CDR3 is CASSSGQGGYEQYF. CDR3 coding DNA: TGCGCCAGCAGCTCGGGACAGGGCGGGTACGAGCAGTACTTC. The full variable domain, completed using reference TRBV5-1 and TRBJ2-7, is KAGVTQTPRYLIKTRGQQVTLSCSPISGHRSVSWYQQTPGQGLQFLFEYFSETQRNKGNFPGRFSGRQFSNSRSEMNVSTLELGDSALYLCASSSGQGGYEQYFGPGTRLTVT.

V usage is TRBV5-4 and J usage is TRBJ1-1; TRBD1 matches at 8 bases. Germline V gene lookup returns CDR1 SGHNT and CDR2 YYREEE (reference sequence). CDR3 length: 14 residues. With 5 bases clipped from V and 1 base from J, the junction kept 4 bases outside the gene matches. The DNA of the CDR3 is TGTGCCAGCAGGGCCGGGACAGGGAACACTGAAGCTTTCTTT. Residues: CASRAGTGNTEAFF.

The chain is built from TRBV7-9 and TRBJ1-1; maybe TRBD1 (6 bases). The CDR3 sequence is 13 residues long. Trimming pared 5 bases from V and 10 bases from J, leaving 17 bases between. CDR1 and CDR2 (germline): SEHNR, FQNEAQ (reference sequence). The CDR3 DNA reads as TGTGCCAGCAGCATTCAGGGGCAATTGCGAGCTTTCTTT. This translates into CASSIQGQLRAFF.

The CDR3 region is CASKRQGPTDTQYF. The DNA for the CDR3 is TGTGCCAGCAAGAGACAGGGCCCCACCGATACGCAGTATTTT. The rearrangement joins TRBV2 to TRBJ2-3; TRBD1 aligns across 7 bases. The CDR3 covers 14 residues. The V segment lost 7 bases and the J segment 6 bases; nucleotides outside the gene matches: 10. Germline loops: CDR1 SNHLY, CDR2 FYNNEI.